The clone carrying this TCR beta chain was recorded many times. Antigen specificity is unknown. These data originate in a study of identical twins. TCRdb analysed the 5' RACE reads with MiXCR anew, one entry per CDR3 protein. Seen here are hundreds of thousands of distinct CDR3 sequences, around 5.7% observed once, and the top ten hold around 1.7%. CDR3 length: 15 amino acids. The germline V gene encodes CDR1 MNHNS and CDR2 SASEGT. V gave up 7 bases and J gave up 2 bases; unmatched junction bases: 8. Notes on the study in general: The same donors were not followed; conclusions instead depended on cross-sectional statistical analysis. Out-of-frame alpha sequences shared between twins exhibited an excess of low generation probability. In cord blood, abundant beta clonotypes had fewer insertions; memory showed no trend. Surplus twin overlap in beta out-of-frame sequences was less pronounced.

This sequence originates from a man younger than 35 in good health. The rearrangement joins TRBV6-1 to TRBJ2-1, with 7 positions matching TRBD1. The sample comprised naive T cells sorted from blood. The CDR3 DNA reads TGTGCCAGCAAACAACAGGGGAGCCCCTACAATGAGCAGTTCTTC. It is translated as CASKQQGSPYNEQFF.